The 14 T cell receptor beta chains below all came from one sample that was sequenced in a study of human versus mouse CDR3 diversity and MHC coevolution. Only in-frame clones appear in the TCRdb table, and some are missing; sequencing was by immunoSEQ multiplex PCR. The data contain tens of thousands of clones, over 85% of them singletons. The sequencing sample was made of naive CD4+ T cells from blood. Subset specified: CD45RO-negative CD62L-positive naive CD4 T cells. The receptors here all came from a person aged 30-69 years in good health.

This rearrangement joins TRBV19 to TRBJ2-1; TRBD2 matches 8 bases. Germline V gene sequence: CDR1 LNHDA, CDR2 SQIVND (reference sequence). With V trimmed by 6 bases and J by 12 bases, 16 bases remained unmatched. The CDR3 runs 15 residues. Here the CDR3 reads CASRMESGGSGLQFF. In nucleotides, the CDR3 is TGTGCCAGTAGGATGGAAAGCGGGGGATCTGGCTTGCAGTTCTTC. Based on the CDR3 plus reference TRBV19 and TRBJ2-1, the full variable domain is DGGITQSPKYLFRKEGQNVTLSCEQNLNHDAMYWYRQDPGQGLRLIYYSQIVNDFQKGDIAEGYSVSREKKESFPLTVTSAQKNPTAFYLCASRMESGGSGLQFFGPGTRLTVL.

The rearrangement links TRBV7-8 to TRBJ2-1; TRBD2 might be the D (5 bases). In germline, CDR1 is SGHVS, CDR2 FQNEAQ. V lost 5 bases and J lost 2, with 10 bases in between. The CDR3 runs to 14 residues. DNA of the CDR3: TGTGCCAGCAGCCCTCACGGGACCTACAATGAGCAGTTCTTC. This encodes CASSPHGTYNEQFF.

This chain links TRBV5-4 with TRBJ2-1; tentatively, D is TRBD2 (5 bases). V shed 4 bases and J shed 9 bases, with 14 bases lying between them. Germline lookup yields CDR1 SGHNT and CDR2 YYREEE (reference sequence). This CDR3 has 13 amino acids. CDR3 region: CASSQSTSGEQFF. The CDR3 DNA is TGTGCCAGCAGCCAGAGCACTAGTGGTGAGCAGTTCTTC.

This clone appeared a few times. The rearrangement links TRBV6-6 to TRBJ1-4, with TRBD1 matching over 7 bases. After removal of 4 bases from V and 8 bases from J, the junction contained 7 bases not matched to a gene. Germline CDR1 reads MNHNY; CDR2 reads SVGAGI (reference sequence). The CDR3 totals 14 residues. The CDR3, as DNA: TGTGCCAGCAGTTCTGACAGGGTGAGGGAAAAACTGTTTTTT. Translated, it gives CASSSDRVREKLFF.

J is TRBJ2-7 and V is TRBV29-1; perhaps TRBD2 as D (7 bases). The CDR3 length is 14 residues. V gave up 3 bases and J gave up 3 bases, with 15 bases separating them. Germline V gene sequence: CDR1 SQVTM, CDR2 ANQGSEA. The DNA for the CDR3 is TGCAGCGTTGAGAAGGGGGGGGCGGGCTACGAGCAGTACTTC. As protein: CSVEKGGAGYEQYF.

The rearrangement links TRBV5-8 to TRBJ2-1; 8 bases are shared with TRBD1. This CDR3 has 15 amino acids. Per the germline V gene, CDR1 is SGHTS and CDR2 is YDEGEE. V lost 7 bases and J lost 5; bases outside the gene matches: 11. In DNA form, the CDR3 reads TGTGCCAGCCCCTGGGGCAGGGGGCTCCACAATGAGCAGTTCTTC. Its translation is CASPWGRGLHNEQFF.

The chain recombines TRBV7-9 with TRBJ2-2; 8 positions agree with TRBD1. Per germline, CDR1 SEHNR and CDR2 FQNEAQ (reference sequence). There are 16 residues in the CDR3. The V and J ends lost 0 bases and 1 base, in that order; junction bases with no gene match: 1. CDR3 sequence reads: CASSLAGTGNTGELFF. CDR3 bases: TGTGCCAGCAGCTTAGCCGGGACAGGGAACACCGGGGAGCTGTTTTTT.

The rearrangement uses TRBV9 and TRBJ2-7; no clear D gene. V lost 0 bases, J lost 3 bases, and 7 bases lay in between. The germline CDR1 and CDR2 sequences are SGDLS and YYNGEE. This CDR3 has 13 amino acids. The DNA of the CDR3 is TGTGCCAGCAGCGTAGCTCCAGACTACGAGCAGTACTTC. As protein: CASSVAPDYEQYF.

The CDR3 protein is CASSPGTSDLVQYF. In DNA, the CDR3 is TGTGCCAGCTCACCCGGGACTAGCGATTTGGTGCAGTACTTC. The chain carries TRBV18 and TRBJ2-7; 10 bases fit TRBD2. The CDR3 contains 14 residues. The germline CDR1 and CDR2 sequences are KGHSH and LQKENI. Trimming cost V 3 bases and J 9 bases; bases outside gene matches: 8.

The chain recombines TRBV5-4 with TRBJ2-4; TRBD2 agrees at 7 bases. There are 14 residues in the CDR3. J was trimmed by 6 bases and V by 0 bases; bases with no gene match: 3. CDR1 and CDR2 from the germline V gene are SGHNT and YYREEE (reference sequence). In nucleotides, the CDR3 is TGTGCCAGCAGCTTGGCGGGGGAGGGAAACATTCAGTACTTC. It translates to CASSLAGEGNIQYF.

This sequence joins TRBV5-6 and TRBJ1-5, with TRBD1 as a possible D gene (6 bases). The CDR3 contains 18 residues. V lost 0 bases to trimming and J lost 3 bases, with 19 bases between them. CDR1 is SGHDT, CDR2 YYEEEE, per germline. CDR3 nucleotides: TGTGCCAGCAGCTTGGCCGGGCAGGGGCGAGCTTACAATCAGCCCCAGCATTTT. Protein product: CASSLAGQGRAYNQPQHF.

The V call is TRBV5-1, the J call TRBJ1-2, with D possibly TRBD1 on 5 matching bases. The V gene lost 1 base and the J gene lost 5 bases, with 12 bases spanning the gap. The CDR3 extends over 14 amino acids. Germline CDR1 is SGHRS and CDR2 is YFSETQ. This CDR3 is CASSLSGAGYGYTF. CDR3 DNA sequence: TGCGCCAGCAGCTTGAGCGGGGCTGGGTATGGCTACACCTTC. Combining the CDR3 with reference TRBV5-1 and TRBJ1-2 gives the whole variable domain KAGVTQTPRYLIKTRGQQVTLSCSPISGHRSVSWYQQTPGQGLQFLFEYFSETQRNKGNFPGRFSGRQFSNSRSEMNVSTLELGDSALYLCASSLSGAGYGYTFGSGTRLTVV.

The rearrangement uses TRBV4-1 and TRBJ2-1; D perhaps matches TRBD2 (5 bases). CDR3 length: 13 amino acids. Germline loops: CDR1 MGHRA, CDR2 YSYEKL. The ends were cut back, 2 bases at V and 13 bases at J, with 15 bases in the middle. The chain's CDR3 is CASSQLGGTRQFF. DNA for the CDR3: TGCGCCAGCAGCCAACTGGGCGGCACTAGACAGTTCTTC.

The J gene is TRBJ1-1, the V gene TRBV29-1; 10 nucleotides agree with TRBD1. CDR1 is SQVTM, CDR2 ANQGSEA, per germline. With 6 bases clipped from V and 4 bases from J, the junction kept 5 bases outside the gene matches. The CDR3 has 13 residues. CDR3 nucleotide sequence: TGCAGCGTGGAGACAGGGGGCGGCACTGAAGCTTTCTTT. Translation gives CSVETGGGTEAFF.